A selection of T cell receptor beta chains follows, all from one sample in a study of CD8 T cells in Susac syndrome. Each CDR3 protein gets one entry after TCRdb re-called the immunoSEQ multiplex PCR reads with MiXCR. This sample has tens of thousands of distinct CDR3 sequences, with about 91% found just once. The specimen was CD8+ T cells from PBMCs. The receptors come from a human donor with multiple sclerosis. The CDR3 runs from the conserved cysteine through the conserved F or W. Size tells how often a clone was seen (once, few, many) or the class of an expanded clone, and some rows leave it out.

.	TRBV29-1	TRBJ2-2	CSVRGTENTGELFF
.	TRBV9	TRBJ2-1	CASSWGFGFDEQFF
.	TRBV3-1	TRBJ1-2	CASSPRLDTNYGYTF
once	TRBV7-9	TRBJ2-7	CASSLFSDEQYF
.	TRBV11-2	TRBJ2-7	CAISRDVYEQYF
.	TRBV5-4	TRBJ1-1	CASSPETGVGTEAFF
once	TRBV3-1	TRBJ2-1	CASSHLPGRSYNEQFF
.	TRBV6-1	TRBJ2-2	CASSEGTGAGELFF
.	TRBV19	TRBJ2-3	CASSPTAGYTDTQYF
.	TRBV20-1	TRBJ2-7	CSARVEGFHEQYF
.	TRBV2	TRBJ1-2	CASSEDRLNYGYTF
.	TRBV5-1	TRBJ1-1	CASSLGTGVNTEAFF
.	TRBV13	TRBJ2-1	CASSSGRDEYNEQFF
.	TRBV4-1	TRBJ2-2	CASSQGQGAWTGELFF
.	TRBV12-3/TRBV12-4	TRBJ2-1	CASSPGRGTYNEQFF
.	TRBV7-8	TRBJ1-1	CASSPAASTGGSTEAFF
.	TRBV4-1	TRBJ2-1	CASSQITDYNEQFF
.	TRBV7-2	TRBJ2-7	CASSWGLAGAEQYF
.	TRBV12-5	TRBJ1-2	CASGLDRDHYGYTF
.	TRBV5-4	TRBJ2-1	CASSLHNEQFF
.	TRBV5-6	TRBJ1-2	CASSGPGTGGGYTF
.	TRBV7-9	TRBJ1-1	CASSTLQGAVTEAFF
.	TRBV29-1	TRBJ2-1	CSVDLFPEEFF
.	TRBV9	TRBJ2-7	CASSVGDGGVYEQYF
.	TRBV3-1	TRBJ2-1	CASSQLRDLGHEQFF
.	TRBV12-3/TRBV12-4	TRBJ2-2	CASSPDKGATPDTGELFF
once	TRBV15	TRBJ1-5	CATSREGQGDQPQHF
.	TRBV19	TRBJ1-2	CASSNYYGYTF
.	TRBV12-3/TRBV12-4	TRBJ1-2	CASSLLGDGYTF
.	TRBV19	TRBJ2-1	CASRGAARDNEQFF
.	TRBV25-1	TRBJ1-1	CASSESQTGNTEAFF
few	TRBV2	TRBJ2-7	CASSGTSGSRYEQYF
.	TRBV4-3	TRBJ2-1	CASSQFGNEQFF
once	TRBV24-1	TRBJ2-5	CATSVATDAETQYF
.	TRBV7-2	TRBJ2-4	CASSIILGPSPNIQYF
.	TRBV2	TRBJ2-7	CASRRAPHEQYF
few	TRBV2	TRBJ2-3	CASTQKGDRTTDTQYF
.	TRBV6-1	TRBJ2-6	CASSEFRGTGANVLTF
.	TRBV6-5	TRBJ2-7	CARTTEAGTYEQYF
.	TRBV4-1	TRBJ1-1	CASSQGGAGTEAFF
.	TRBV7-6	TRBJ2-7	CASSLAQGAHKIYEQYF
.	TRBV19	TRBJ2-3	CASSIGTRTDTQYF
.	TRBV29-1	TRBJ1-3	CSVEIGSGNTIYF
.	TRBV12-3/TRBV12-4	TRBJ1-5	CASSLLPGNQPQHF
.	TRBV9	TRBJ2-7	CASSVGASSYEQYF
.	TRBV5-1	TRBJ2-1	CASSLDGGPTYNEQFF
.	TRBV7-3	TRBJ2-2	CASSFSLNTGELFF
.	TRBV30	TRBJ2-7	CAWSHGYEQYF
.	TRBV19	TRBJ2-1	CASSIGDRSSYNEQFF
.	TRBV6-5	TRBJ2-7	CASSYSAQGYEQYF
.	TRBV6-5	TRBJ2-1	CASSYRPGLAGNEQFF
.	TRBV28	TRBJ1-5	CASSLWDGQGYGNQPQHF
.	TRBV4-3	TRBJ1-1	CASSQDRGDFKGAFF
.	TRBV7-2	TRBJ2-3	CASSATSGRSTDTQYF
.	TRBV4-1	TRBJ2-3	CASSLPGLAGRTDTQYF
.	TRBV3-1	TRBJ2-1	CASSQGTGGNEQFF
.	TRBV28	TRBJ2-2	CASSSGEAGELFF
once	TRBV10-2	TRBJ2-2	CASGRTGEYTGELFF
.	TRBV2	TRBJ2-2	CASSAQLGGANTGELFF
.	TRBV2	TRBJ2-1	CASSERGSYNEQFF